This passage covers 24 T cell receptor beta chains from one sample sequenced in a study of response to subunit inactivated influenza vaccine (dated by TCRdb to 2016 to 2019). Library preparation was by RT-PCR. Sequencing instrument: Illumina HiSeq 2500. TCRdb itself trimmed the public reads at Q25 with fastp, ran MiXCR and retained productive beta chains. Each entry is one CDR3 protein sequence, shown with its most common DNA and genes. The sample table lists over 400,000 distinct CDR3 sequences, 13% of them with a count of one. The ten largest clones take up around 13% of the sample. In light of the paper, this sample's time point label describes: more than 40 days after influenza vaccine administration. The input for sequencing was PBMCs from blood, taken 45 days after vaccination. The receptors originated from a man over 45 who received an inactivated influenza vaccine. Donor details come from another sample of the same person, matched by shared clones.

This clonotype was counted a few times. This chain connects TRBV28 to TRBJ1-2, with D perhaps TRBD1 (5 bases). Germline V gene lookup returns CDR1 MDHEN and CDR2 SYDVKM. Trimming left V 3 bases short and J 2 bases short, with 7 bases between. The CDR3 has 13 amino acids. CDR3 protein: CASSFEGNYGYTF. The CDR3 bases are TGTGCCAGCAGTTTCGAGGGGAACTATGGCTACACCTTC.

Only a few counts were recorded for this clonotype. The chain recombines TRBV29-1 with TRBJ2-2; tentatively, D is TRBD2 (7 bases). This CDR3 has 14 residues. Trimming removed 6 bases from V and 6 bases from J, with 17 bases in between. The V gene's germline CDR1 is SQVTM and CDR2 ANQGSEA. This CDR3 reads CSVPGGAVSGELFF. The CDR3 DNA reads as TGCAGCGTCCCGGGGGGCGCCGTCTCCGGGGAGCTGTTTTTT.

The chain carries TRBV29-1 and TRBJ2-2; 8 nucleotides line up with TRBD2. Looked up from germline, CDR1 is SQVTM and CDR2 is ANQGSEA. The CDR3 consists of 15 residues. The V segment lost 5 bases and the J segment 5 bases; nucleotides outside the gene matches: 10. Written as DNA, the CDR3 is TGCAGCGTTAGGCGCGGGGGGCTCTTAACCGGGGAGCTGTTTTTT. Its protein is CSVRRGGLLTGELFF.

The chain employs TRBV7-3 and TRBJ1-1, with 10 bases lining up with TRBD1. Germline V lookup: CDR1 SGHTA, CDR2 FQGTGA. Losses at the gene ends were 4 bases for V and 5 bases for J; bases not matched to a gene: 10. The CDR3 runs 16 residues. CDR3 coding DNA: TGTGCCAGCAGCTCCCAAAGGACAGGGGGAGGTACTGAAGCTTTCTTT. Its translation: CASSSQRTGGGTEAFF. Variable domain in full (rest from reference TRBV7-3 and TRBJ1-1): GAGVSQTPSNKVTEKGKYVELRCDPISGHTALYWYRQSLGQGPEFLIYFQGTGAADDSGLPNDRFFAVRPEGSVSTLKIQRTERGDSAVYLCASSSQRTGGGTEAFFGQGTRLTVV.

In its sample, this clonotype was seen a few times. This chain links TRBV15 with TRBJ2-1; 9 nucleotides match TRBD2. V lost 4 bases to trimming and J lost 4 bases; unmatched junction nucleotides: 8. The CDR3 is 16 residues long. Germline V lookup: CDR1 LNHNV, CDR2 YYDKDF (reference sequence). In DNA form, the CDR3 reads TGTGCCACCAGCATTACAAGCGGGAGGATTTACAATGAGCAGTTCTTC. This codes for CATSITSGRIYNEQFF.

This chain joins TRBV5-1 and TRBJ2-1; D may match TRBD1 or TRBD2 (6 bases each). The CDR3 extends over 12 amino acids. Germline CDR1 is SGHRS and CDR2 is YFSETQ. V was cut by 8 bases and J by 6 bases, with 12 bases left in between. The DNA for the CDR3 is TGCGCCAGTAGACTAGGGGGCAATGAGCAGTTCTTC. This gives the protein CASRLGGNEQFF.

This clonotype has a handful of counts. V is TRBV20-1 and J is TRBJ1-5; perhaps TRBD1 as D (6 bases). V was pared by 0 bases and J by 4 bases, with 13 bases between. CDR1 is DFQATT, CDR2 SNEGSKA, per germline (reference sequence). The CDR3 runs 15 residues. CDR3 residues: CSARDRTVLNQPQHF. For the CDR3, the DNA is TGCAGTGCTAGAGATCGGACAGTCCTGAATCAGCCCCAGCATTTT.

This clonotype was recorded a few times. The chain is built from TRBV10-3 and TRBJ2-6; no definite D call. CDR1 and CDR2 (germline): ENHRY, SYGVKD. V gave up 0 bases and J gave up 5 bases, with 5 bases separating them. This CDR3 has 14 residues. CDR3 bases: TGTGCCATCAGTGAGTCTGGTCGGGCCAACGTCCTGACTTTC. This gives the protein CAISESGRANVLTF.

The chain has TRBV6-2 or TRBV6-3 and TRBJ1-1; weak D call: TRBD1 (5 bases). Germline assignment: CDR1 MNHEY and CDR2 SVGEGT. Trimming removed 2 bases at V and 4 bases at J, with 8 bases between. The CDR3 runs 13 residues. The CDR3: CASSYMGGTEAFF. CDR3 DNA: TGTGCCAGCAGTTACATGGGGGGCACTGAAGCTTTCTTT.

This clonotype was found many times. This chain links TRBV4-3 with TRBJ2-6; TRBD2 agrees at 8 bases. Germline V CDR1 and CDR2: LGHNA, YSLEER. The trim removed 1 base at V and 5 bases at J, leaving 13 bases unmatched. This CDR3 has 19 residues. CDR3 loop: CASSQVGSGVALWANVLTF. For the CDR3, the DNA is TGCGCCAGCAGCCAAGTTGGTAGCGGGGTAGCTCTTTGGGCCAACGTCCTGACTTTC.

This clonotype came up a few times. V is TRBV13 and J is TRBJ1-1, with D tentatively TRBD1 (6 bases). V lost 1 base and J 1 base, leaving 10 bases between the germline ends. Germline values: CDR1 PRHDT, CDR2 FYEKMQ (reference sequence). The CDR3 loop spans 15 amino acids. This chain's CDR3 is CASSLAGTRNTEAFF. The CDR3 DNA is TGTGCCAGCAGCTTAGCCGGGACAAGGAACACTGAAGCTTTCTTT.

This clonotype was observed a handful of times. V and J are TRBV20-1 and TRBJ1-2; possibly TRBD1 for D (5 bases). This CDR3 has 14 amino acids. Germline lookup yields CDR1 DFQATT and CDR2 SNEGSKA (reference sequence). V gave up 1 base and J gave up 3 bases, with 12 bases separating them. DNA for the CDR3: TGCAGTGCTAGAGGGGGCGGGGGTGACTATGGCTACACCTTC. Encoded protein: CSARGGGGDYGYTF.

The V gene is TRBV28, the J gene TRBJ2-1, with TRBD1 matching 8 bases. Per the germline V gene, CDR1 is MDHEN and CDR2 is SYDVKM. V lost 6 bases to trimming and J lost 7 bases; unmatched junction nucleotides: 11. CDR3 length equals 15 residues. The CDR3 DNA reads TGTGCCAGCAGCGCCGGGACAGGTTCGTTAAATGAGCAGTTCTTC. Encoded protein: CASSAGTGSLNEQFF.

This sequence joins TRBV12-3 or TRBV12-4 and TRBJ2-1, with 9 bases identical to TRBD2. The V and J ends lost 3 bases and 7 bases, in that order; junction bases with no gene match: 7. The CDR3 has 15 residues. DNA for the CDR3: TGTGCCAGCAGTTTGAGGTCTAGCGGGGTGAATGAGCAGTTCTTC. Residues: CASSLRSSGVNEQFF.

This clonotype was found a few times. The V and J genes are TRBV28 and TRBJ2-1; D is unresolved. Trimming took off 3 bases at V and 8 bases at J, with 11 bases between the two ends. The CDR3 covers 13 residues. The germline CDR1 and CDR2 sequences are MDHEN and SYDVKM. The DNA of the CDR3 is TGTGCCAGCAGTTTTTTAGAAGCCCATGAGCAGTTCTTC. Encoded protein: CASSFLEAHEQFF.

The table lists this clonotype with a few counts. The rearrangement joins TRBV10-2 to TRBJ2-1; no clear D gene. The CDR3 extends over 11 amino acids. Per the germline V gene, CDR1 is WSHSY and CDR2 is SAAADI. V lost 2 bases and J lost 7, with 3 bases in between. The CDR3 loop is CASSETNEQFF. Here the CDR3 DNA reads TGCGCCAGCAGTGAGACTAATGAGCAGTTCTTC.

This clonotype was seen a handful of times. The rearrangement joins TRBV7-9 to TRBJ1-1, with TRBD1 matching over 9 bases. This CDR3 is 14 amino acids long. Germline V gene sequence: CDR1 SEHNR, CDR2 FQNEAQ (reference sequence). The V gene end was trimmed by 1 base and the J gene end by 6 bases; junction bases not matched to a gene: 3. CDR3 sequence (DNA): TGTGCCAGCAGCTTAGGACAGGGGGTAGCTGAAGCTTTCTTT. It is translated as CASSLGQGVAEAFF.

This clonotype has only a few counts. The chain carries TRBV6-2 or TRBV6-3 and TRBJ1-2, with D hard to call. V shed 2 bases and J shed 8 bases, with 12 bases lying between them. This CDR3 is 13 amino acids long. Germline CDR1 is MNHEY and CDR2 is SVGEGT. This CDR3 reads CASSYIRKTGYTF. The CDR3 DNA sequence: TGTGCCAGCAGTTACATCCGCAAGACGGGCTACACCTTC.

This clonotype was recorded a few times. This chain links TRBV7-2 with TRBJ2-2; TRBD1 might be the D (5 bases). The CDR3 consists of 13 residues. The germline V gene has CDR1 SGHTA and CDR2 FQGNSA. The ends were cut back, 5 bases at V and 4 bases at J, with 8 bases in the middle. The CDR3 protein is CASSPGFTGELFF. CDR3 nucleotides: TGTGCCAGCAGCCCAGGGTTCACCGGGGAGCTGTTTTTT.

The CDR3 is CASSELGLTGMNTEAFF. The CDR3, as DNA: TGTGCCAGCAGTGAATTGGGGCTGACAGGGATGAACACTGAAGCTTTCTTT. The J gene is TRBJ1-1, the V gene TRBV25-1; 7 positions match TRBD1. CDR1 is MGHDK and CDR2 is SYGVNS in the germline V gene. J gave up 0 bases and V 1 base, and 8 bases lay outside the gene matches. The CDR3 totals 17 residues.

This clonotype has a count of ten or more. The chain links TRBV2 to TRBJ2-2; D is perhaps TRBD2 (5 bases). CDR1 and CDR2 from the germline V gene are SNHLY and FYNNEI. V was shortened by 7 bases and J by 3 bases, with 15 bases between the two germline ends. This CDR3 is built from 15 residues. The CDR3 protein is CASNGADQDTGELFF. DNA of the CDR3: TGTGCCAGCAATGGAGCGGACCAGGACACCGGGGAGCTGTTTTTT.

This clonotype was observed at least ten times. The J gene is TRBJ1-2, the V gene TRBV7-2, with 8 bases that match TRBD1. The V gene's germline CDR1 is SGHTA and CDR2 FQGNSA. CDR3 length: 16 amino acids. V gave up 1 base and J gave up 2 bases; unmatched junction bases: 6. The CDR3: CASSLVPGQANYGYTF. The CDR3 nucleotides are TGTGCCAGCAGCTTAGTACCGGGACAGGCAAACTATGGCTACACCTTC.

The CDR3 DNA sequence: TGTGCCAGCAGCGCCCAGTCCGATCAGCCCCAGCATTTT. It yields the protein CASSAQSDQPQHF. The chain uses TRBV7-9 and TRBJ1-5, with no clear D. This CDR3 is 13 amino acids long. V dropped 5 bases and J dropped 5 bases, with 10 bases sitting between them. From germline, CDR1 is SEHNR and CDR2 FQNEAQ (reference sequence).

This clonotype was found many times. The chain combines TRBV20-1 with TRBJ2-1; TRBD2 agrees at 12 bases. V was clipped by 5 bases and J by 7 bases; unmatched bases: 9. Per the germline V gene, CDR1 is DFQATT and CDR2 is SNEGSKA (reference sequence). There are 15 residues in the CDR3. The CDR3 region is CSAVPTSGRMNEQFF. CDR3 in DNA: TGCAGTGCTGTCCCGACTAGCGGGAGAATGAATGAGCAGTTCTTC.